This T cell receptor beta chain came from a study of T-cell reconstitution after alpha-beta-depleted transplantation in children. This CDR3 has 20 amino acids. Germline-derived CDR1 and CDR2 are SGHRS and YFSETQ. Unmatched junction bases numbered 18, after V lost 0 bases and J lost 5 bases. Molecular barcoding with unique molecular identifiers was used for the TCRbeta library. TCRdb used MiXCR to reprocess the PCR reads, holding one entry per CDR3 protein. Here the sample spans about 370,000 distinct CDR3 sequences, roughly 21% being singletons. The J gene is TRBJ2-7, the V gene TRBV5-1; 12 nucleotides align to TRBD2. The sample in question was PBMCs from the stem cell graft donor, obtained from the stem cell graft. The clonotype originates from a human donor who donated a stem cell graft to a child with acute myeloid leukemia. DNA for the CDR3: TGCGCCAGCAGCTTGGCGATCCCCGGGACTAGCGGGCTTTCTGGCAACGAGCAGTACTTC. This encodes CASSLAIPGTSGLSGNEQYF.